This T cell receptor (beta chain) comes out of a study of T cell responses to AZD1222 COVID-19 vaccine. The study, taken as a whole, reports: Two doses of AZD1222 preceded a rise in Spike-specific TCR breadth and depth.

With V trimmed by 5 bases and J by 2 bases, 7 bases remained unmatched. Germline assignment: CDR1 SGHRS and CDR2 YFSETQ. The CDR3 sequence is 15 residues long. A remark on this clone: Its antigen is not known.

The protocol was immunoSEQ multiplex PCR, while the TCRdb copy is restricted to in-frame clones and leaves out a portion. The sample carries 100,000 to 150,000 clones, roughly 90% recorded once. The origin of this receptor is an adult in good health. The chain has TRBV5-1 and TRBJ2-7; 10 bases are a match to TRBD1. Sequencing used peripheral blood, obtained on day 0 of AZD1222 vaccination. Here the CDR3 DNA reads TGCGCCAGCAGTGACAGGGGGCGGATGCCCTACGAGCAGTACTTC. Residues: CASSDRGRMPYEQYF.